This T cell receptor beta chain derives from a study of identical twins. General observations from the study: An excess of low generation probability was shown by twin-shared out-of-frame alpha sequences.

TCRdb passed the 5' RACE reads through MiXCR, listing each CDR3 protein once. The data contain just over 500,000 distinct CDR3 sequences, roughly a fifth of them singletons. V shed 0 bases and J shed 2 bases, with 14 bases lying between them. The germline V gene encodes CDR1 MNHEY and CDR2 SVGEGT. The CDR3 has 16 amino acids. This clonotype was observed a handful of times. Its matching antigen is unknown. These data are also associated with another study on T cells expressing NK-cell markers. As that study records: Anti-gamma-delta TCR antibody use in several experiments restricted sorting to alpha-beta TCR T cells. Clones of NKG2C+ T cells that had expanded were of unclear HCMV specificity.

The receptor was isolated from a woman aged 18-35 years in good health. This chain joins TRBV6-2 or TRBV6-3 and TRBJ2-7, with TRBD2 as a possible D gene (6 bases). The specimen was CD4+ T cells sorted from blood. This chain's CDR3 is CASSYSTERAAYEQYF. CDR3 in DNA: TGTGCCAGCAGTTACTCGACCGAGCGGGCGGCCTACGAGCAGTACTTC.